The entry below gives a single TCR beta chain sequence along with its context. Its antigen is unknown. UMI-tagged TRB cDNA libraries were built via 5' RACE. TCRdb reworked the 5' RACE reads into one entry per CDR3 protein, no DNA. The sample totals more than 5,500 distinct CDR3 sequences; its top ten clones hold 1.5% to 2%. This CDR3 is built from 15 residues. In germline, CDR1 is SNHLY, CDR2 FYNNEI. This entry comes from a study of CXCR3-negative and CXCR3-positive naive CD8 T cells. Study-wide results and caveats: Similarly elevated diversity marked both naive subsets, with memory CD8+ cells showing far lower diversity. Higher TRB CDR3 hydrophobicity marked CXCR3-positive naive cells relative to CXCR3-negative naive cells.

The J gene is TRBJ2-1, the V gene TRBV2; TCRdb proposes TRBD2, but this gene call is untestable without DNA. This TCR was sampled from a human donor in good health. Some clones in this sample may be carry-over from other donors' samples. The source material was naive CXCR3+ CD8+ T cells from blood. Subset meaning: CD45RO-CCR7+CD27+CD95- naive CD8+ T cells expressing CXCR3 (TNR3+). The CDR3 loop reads CASSFRGLSYNEQFF.